These T cell receptor beta chains were read from a single sample in a study of cytomegalovirus exposure and HLA in healthy donors. The table came from immunoSEQ multiplex PCR; TCRdb's copy has only in-frame clones and leaves some out. The sample consists of under 200,000 clones, around 76% of them appearing once. The sequenced sample was PBMCs. The receptors were sampled from a man aged 35 to 55 in good health and CMV-seronegative. Both conserved end residues are trimmed from each CDR3. Clone size, where shown, is once, few, many, or a class for clones that have expanded.

abundance,v_gene,j_gene,CDR3aa
-,TRBV25-1,TRBJ1-1,ASSDPQAGAF
-,TRBV7-9,TRBJ1-2,ASSLRDRETDYGYT
-,TRBV11-2,TRBJ2-1,ASSLVAPGEQF
-,TRBV6-1,TRBJ2-7,ASSDRPYEQY
once,TRBV13,TRBJ1-2,ASSLKTRGYT
-,TRBV11-3,TRBJ2-5,ASSRRTAQETQY
-,TRBV28,TRBJ2-7,ASSPQGYEQY
few,TRBV29-1,TRBJ1-3,SVEAEGNTIY
-,TRBV5-1,TRBJ2-4,ASSAIGQGDKNIQY
once,TRBV5-1,TRBJ1-2,ASSLRQDLSYGYT
-,TRBV6-5,TRBJ1-1,ASTAGAEAF
-,TRBV2,TRBJ1-1,ASTSTGSDTEAF
-,TRBV18,TRBJ1-1,ASSAPGTREAF
-,TRBV9,TRBJ2-1,ASRRSTSGYNEQF
-,TRBV29-1,TRBJ1-2,SVVAGGTYGYT
-,TRBV25-1,TRBJ1-6,ASAVEGASYNSPLH
-,TRBV5-6,TRBJ2-3,ASSGRTSLITDTQY
few,TRBV6-5,TRBJ2-1,ASSIQGSTHNEQF
-,TRBV5-1,TRBJ1-4,ASSPAALPNEKLF
-,TRBV6-6,TRBJ1-2,ASSYGLQGGSYT
-,TRBV5-5,TRBJ2-7,ASSLGPDQGSYEQY
-,TRBV4-2,TRBJ2-6,ASSQGQGAGANVLT
-,TRBV9,TRBJ2-6,ASSVASGRLSGANVLT
-,TRBV6-1,TRBJ2-7,ASSEKGEY
-,TRBV5-1,TRBJ2-5,ASSLAVGRETQY
-,TRBV30,TRBJ1-2,AWSVSRVRYGYT
-,TRBV18,TRBJ2-1,ASSLLAGGSNEQF
-,TRBV27,TRBJ2-1,ASSFEAGSYNEQF
few,TRBV6-5,TRBJ1-2,ASSYQHPDGYT
few,TRBV5-4,TRBJ2-1,ASSSTSGSGEQF
-,TRBV5-1,TRBJ2-2,ASSFGDRTGELF
-,TRBV29-1,TRBJ2-3,SPDGGGSTDTQY
-,TRBV15,TRBJ2-1,ATRPELAGVFDEQF
-,TRBV7-9,TRBJ1-2,ASSSPKVGPGNGYT
-,TRBV19,TRBJ2-7,ASSRGGRETYEQY
-,TRBV2,TRBJ1-4,ASLQGEVEKLF
few,TRBV7-9,TRBJ2-1,SSSLMSGGWGDEQF
-,TRBV9,TRBJ1-1,ASNLAGTGRAEAF
-,TRBV6-5,TRBJ2-2,ASSYMSGVIGELF
-,TRBV7-9,TRBJ2-7,ASTTGRAYEQY
once,TRBV30,TRBJ1-2,AWTGSYGYT
-,TRBV30,TRBJ2-1,AWSLGEANEQL
-,TRBV9,TRBJ1-2,ASSPGQTYYGYT
few,TRBV19,TRBJ1-2,ASRPTGGSYGYT
-,TRBV19,TRBJ1-5,ASSATQGVTGNQPQH
-,TRBV18,TRBJ1-5,ASSRGTGTQH